This entry features one T cell receptor (beta chain) sequence. Its antigen is not identified. The sample belongs to a study of cytomegalovirus exposure and HLA in healthy donors. Study-wide findings and caveats: Cytomegalovirus status was reportedly diagnosed by the classifier with high specificity and sensitivity.

The study ran its PCR with 60 Vbeta and 13 Jbeta primers. Some clones are missing from TCRdb's copy, which holds only in-frame ones; the method was immunoSEQ multiplex PCR. Among around 200,000 clones listed, approximately 85% were seen once. The sequenced material came from PBMCs. The receptor's source is a woman aged 50 to 60 in good health and CMV-seronegative.

Here the CDR3 reads CAWSAQQVSEGYTF. The CDR3 DNA sequence: TGTGCCTGGAGTGCCCAACAGGTCAGCGAGGGCTACACCTTC. This sequence joins TRBV30 and TRBJ1-2, with a weak D call TRBD1 (5 bases). The germline V gene encodes CDR1 GTSNPN and CDR2 SVGIG (reference sequence). This CDR3 has 14 amino acids. V lost 1 base and J 8 bases, leaving 17 bases between the germline ends.